The 23 T cell receptor beta chains reported below all come from one sample, sequenced in a study of blood T cell repertoires in COVID-19. Libraries were prepared by immunoSEQ multiplex PCR; TCRdb keeps only in-frame clonotypes and omits some of them. This sample has approximately 300,000 clones; 80% to 90% occur once, and the top ten carry roughly 5.9%. The sample taken for sequencing was peripheral blood. All receptors derive from a woman between 50 and 59 years old with COVID-19, enrolled during active disease.

CDR3: CASTIWDSSYNEQFF. The CDR3 nucleotides read TGTGCCAGCACAATATGGGACTCCTCATACAATGAGCAGTTCTTC. The V and J genes are TRBV3-1 (or the pseudogene TRBV3-2) and TRBJ2-1, with a possible D match to TRBD2 (6 bases). Trimming shortened V by 7 bases and J by 4 bases, and 17 bases separated the two germline ends. CDR1 LGHDT and CDR2 YNNKEL come from the germline V gene (reference sequence). This CDR3 is 15 amino acids long.

The chain employs TRBV25-1 and TRBJ2-7, with TRBD1 identical over 10 bases. J gave up 2 bases and V 9 bases, and 7 bases lay outside the gene matches. The CDR3 loop spans 14 amino acids. In germline, CDR1 is MGHDK, CDR2 SYGVNS. CDR3 bases: TGTGCCAGTCGAGACAGGGGGCGCACCTACGAGCAGTACTTC. Translation gives CASRDRGRTYEQYF.

The genes are TRBV9 and TRBJ2-7; D is perhaps TRBD1 (6 bases). This CDR3 comprises 14 residues. The ends were cut back, 8 bases at V and 0 bases at J, with 15 bases in the middle. The germline gives CDR1 SGDLS, CDR2 YYNGEE. The CDR3 region is CASDRDTLSYEQYF. As DNA, the CDR3 is TGTGCCAGTGACCGGGACACTCTCTCCTACGAGCAGTACTTC.

The gene calls are TRBV6-5 and TRBJ1-2, with D tentatively TRBD1 (5 bases). V was shortened by 7 bases and J by 8 bases, with 20 bases between the two germline ends. This CDR3 has 14 amino acids. Germline V gene lookup returns CDR1 MNHEY and CDR2 SVGAGI. The CDR3 DNA reads as TGTGCCAGCACCCCGGGGGGGTCCTTGTTAGGCTACACCTTC. The encoded protein is CASTPGGSLLGYTF.

V is TRBV6-2 or TRBV6-3 and J is TRBJ1-4; possible D gene TRBD1, 6 bases. V lost 4 bases and J lost 6, with 18 bases in between. Germline V CDR1 and CDR2: MNHEY, SVGEGT. This CDR3 comprises 16 residues. The CDR3 DNA reads as TGTGCCAGCAGTTCCACCTTCCGGGACAATCATGAAAAACTGTTTTTT. Translating it yields CASSSTFRDNHEKLFF.

The genes are TRBV3-1 (or the pseudogene TRBV3-2) and TRBJ2-3, with 8 bases fitting TRBD2. The CDR3 is 17 amino acids. After removal of 1 base from V and 4 bases from J, the junction contained 10 bases not matched to a gene. In germline, CDR1 is LGHDT, CDR2 YNNKEL (reference sequence). The CDR3 here is CASSQGMSGRNSDTQYF. The CDR3 DNA reads TGTGCCAGCAGCCAAGGAATGAGCGGGAGAAACTCAGATACGCAGTATTTT.

V gene TRBV18 combines with J gene TRBJ2-3; the match to TRBD2 covers 13 bases. With V trimmed by 3 bases and J by 0 bases, 0 bases remained unmatched. The CDR3 contains 16 residues. CDR1 and CDR2 (germline): KGHSH, LQKENI. Here the CDR3 reads CASSPGLAGSTDTQYF. CDR3 in DNA: TGTGCCAGCTCACCGGGACTAGCGGGGAGCACAGATACGCAGTATTTT.

This chain connects TRBV21-1 to TRBJ2-1; the D segment call TRBD2 is taken from the table without a DNA check. TRBV21-1 is a known pseudogene. The CDR3 is 11 amino acids. CDR3 residues: CASRPTNEQFF. The CDR3 DNA reads TGTGCCAGCAGGCCAACTAATGAGCAGTTCTTC.

This sequence joins TRBV6-2 or TRBV6-3 and TRBJ2-1; 7 nucleotides line up with TRBD2. CDR3 length: 16 amino acids. The junction had 16 bases not matched to a gene; V was cut back by 5 bases and J by 9 bases. CDR1 and CDR2 from the germline V gene are MNHEY and SVGEGT. The CDR3: CASSTPSAGRLGEQFF. CDR3 coding DNA: TGTGCCAGCAGTACTCCTTCAGCGGGAAGGTTGGGTGAGCAGTTCTTC.

The CDR3 sequence: CASSQALGRGQETQYF. In nucleotides, the CDR3 is TGCGCCAGCAGCCAGGCCCTGGGCAGGGGGCAAGAGACCCAGTACTTC. V and J are TRBV4-1 and TRBJ2-5, with 7 bases identical to TRBD1. The CDR3 extends over 16 amino acids. Germline CDR1 is MGHRA and CDR2 is YSYEKL. J was trimmed by 2 bases and V by 3 bases; bases with no gene match: 9.

This chain joins TRBV2 and TRBJ2-1; D possibly corresponds to TRBD2 (8 bases). In germline, CDR1 is SNHLY, CDR2 FYNNEI. The CDR3 runs to 14 residues. The germline V and J ends were trimmed by 7 bases and 9 bases, with 19 bases remaining between them. The CDR3 DNA reads as TGTGCCAGCACAACTAGCGGCCAGGGGGGTGAGCAGTTCTTC. It specifies CASTTSGQGGEQFF.

The chain combines TRBV19 with TRBJ2-2, with 9 bases matching TRBD2. This CDR3 has 15 residues. Germline V lookup: CDR1 LNHDA, CDR2 SQIVND (reference sequence). Trimming at V came to 7 bases and at J to 5 bases, leaving 8 bases not matched to a gene. The CDR3 DNA sequence: TGTGCCAGTACCTTAGCGGGAGTTTTAACCGGGGAGCTGTTTTTT. As protein: CASTLAGVLTGELFF. Full variable domain (rest looked up from reference TRBV19 and TRBJ2-2): DGGITQSPKYLFRKEGQNVTLSCEQNLNHDAMYWYRQDPGQGLRLIYYSQIVNDFQKGDIAEGYSVSREKKESFPLTVTSAQKNPTAFYLCASTLAGVLTGELFFGEGSRLTVL.

The chain is built from TRBV5-1 and TRBJ1-5; TRBD1 is a possible D gene (5 bases). The V end was cut by 2 bases, the J end by 4 bases, with 13 bases between. The CDR3 length is 15 residues. Germline CDR1 SGHRS, CDR2 YFSETQ. The CDR3 region has the DNA TGCGCCAGCAGCTTAGATGGGGACTTAAATCAGCCCCAGCATTTT. This gives the protein CASSLDGDLNQPQHF.

CDR3 in amino acids: CAWRTPGLVTGELFF. In DNA, the CDR3 is TGTGCCTGGAGAACCCCGGGACTAGTAACCGGGGAGCTGTTTTTT. This chain connects TRBV30 to TRBJ2-2; 8 nucleotides match TRBD2. V was pared by 3 bases and J by 5 bases, with 8 bases of the junction left unmatched. Germline assignment: CDR1 GTSNPN and CDR2 SVGIG (reference sequence). CDR3 length: 15 residues.

The rearrangement uses TRBV18 and TRBJ1-4; 7 bases match TRBD1. Trimming took 3 bases from V and 5 from J; bases not matched to a gene: 6. This CDR3 region has 15 residues. The germline V gene encodes CDR1 KGHSH and CDR2 LQKENI. The chain's CDR3 is CASSPGQKQNEKLFF. CDR3 bases: TGTGCCAGCTCACCGGGACAGAAACAGAATGAAAAACTGTTTTTT.

The chain joins TRBV19 to TRBJ1-2; D is ambiguous. The V gene's germline CDR1 is LNHDA and CDR2 SQIVND (reference sequence). This CDR3 is 13 amino acids long. Trimming shortened V by 3 bases and J by 4 bases, and 9 bases separated the two germline ends. The CDR3 DNA reads TGTGCCAGTAGTATTCAGGTTTCCTATGGCTACACCTTC. Translated, it gives CASSIQVSYGYTF.

The chain is built from TRBV7-6 and TRBJ1-3, with 7 bases lining up with TRBD1. Germline V lookup: CDR1 SGHVS, CDR2 FNYEAQ. CDR3 length equals 16 residues. J lost 3 bases, V lost 1 base, and 6 bases had no gene match. The CDR3 is CASSLGPAGGGNTIYF. The CDR3 DNA reads TGTGCCAGCAGCTTAGGGCCGGCAGGGGGTGGAAACACCATATATTTT.

The genes are TRBV11-2 and TRBJ1-1, with no clear D. Germline V gene data show CDR1 as SGHAT and CDR2 as FQNNGV. With 5 bases removed from V and 1 base from J, the gap between germline ends came to 14 bases. There are 15 residues in the CDR3. CDR3 loop: CASSAQLFGNTEAFF. The DNA for the CDR3 is TGTGCCAGCAGCGCACAGCTTTTTGGGAACACTGAAGCTTTCTTT.

DNA of the CDR3: TGTGCCAGCAGCCAATCTAAAGGGAGCGTCGAGACCCAGTACTTC. It translates to CASSQSKGSVETQYF. The V and J genes are TRBV16 and TRBJ2-5; D might be TRBD2 (5 bases). The V end was cut by 0 bases, the J end by 5 bases, with 13 bases between. The CDR3 is 15 residues long. Germline V gives CDR1 KGHSY, CDR2 FQNENV.

The chain uses TRBV5-1 and TRBJ2-1; 10 bases align to TRBD2. V shed 4 bases, J shed 7 bases, and the junction held 8 bases outside the gene matches. The CDR3 has 15 amino acids. Germline V gene lookup returns CDR1 SGHRS and CDR2 YFSETQ. The DNA of the CDR3 is TGCGCCAGCAGCATATCTAGCGGGAGTTGGAATGAGCAGTTCTTC. The encoded protein is CASSISSGSWNEQFF.

The count of this clone is one. The genes are TRBV12-3 or TRBV12-4 and TRBJ1-1; D remains unclear. Trimming took off 3 bases at V and 4 bases at J, with 6 bases between the two ends. CDR3 length equals 12 residues. DNA for the CDR3: TGTGCCAGCAGTTTGAGGCGCACTGAAGCTTTCTTT. This encodes CASSLRRTEAFF.

This chain connects TRBV5-1 to TRBJ1-4; tentative D call: TRBD1 (6 bases). CDR3 length: 15 residues. V lost 3 bases to trimming and J lost 1 base, with 10 bases between them. CDR1 and CDR2 from the germline V gene are SGHRS and YFSETQ. CDR3 coding DNA: TGCGCCAGCAGCTATTTGACAGGAACTAATGAAAAACTGTTTTTT. Its translation: CASSYLTGTNEKLFF.

The chain has TRBV19 and TRBJ2-7; D is perhaps TRBD2 (5 bases). The CDR3 loop spans 14 amino acids. V gave up 3 bases and J gave up 4 bases, with 13 bases separating them. Germline V gene lookup returns CDR1 LNHDA and CDR2 SQIVND (reference sequence). The DNA for the CDR3 is TGTGCCAGTAGTATTGGAGGCGGCTTATACGAGCAGTACTTC. This encodes CASSIGGGLYEQYF.